Reported below is one T cell receptor (beta chain). The data are from a study of shared clonotypes between healthy human individuals. About the research overall: Each donor had three CD4 naive, three CD4 memory, two CD8 naive and one CD8 memory plate.

Profiling relied on immunoSEQ multiplex PCR, and the TCRdb table lists in-frame clones only, not all of them. This table has about 2.4 million clones, around nine tenths appearing once. Trimming removed 2 bases at V and 1 base at J, with 12 bases between. Germline V CDR1 and CDR2: MNHNY, SVGAGI (reference sequence). The CDR3 runs to 15 residues. Specimen: naive CD4+ T cells sorted from blood. Described subset: CD45RA+ positively selected. The chain carries TRBV6-6 and TRBJ2-7, with D perhaps TRBD2 (7 bases). This clonotype was sampled from a man between 18 and 35 years old in good health. The CDR3 spells CASSYSGTNSYEQYF. DNA of the CDR3: TGTGCCAGCAGTTACAGCGGGACAAATTCCTACGAGCAGTACTTC.